Shown below are 19 T cell receptor beta chains from a single sample sequenced in a study of shared clonotypes between healthy human individuals (dated by TCRdb to about 2020). Library preparation employed the immunoSEQ multiplex PCR assay. Sourced from immuneACCESS, this table was stored by TCRdb with only in-frame sequences that have V and J called. A share of the clones is absent; for the studies checked, an unresolved V gene accounts for under half, and the remainder has no known explanation. The sample table shows about a million clones, and about three quarters are seen once. The top ten clones comprise roughly 1.5% of the sample. Material for sequencing was memory CD4+ T cells sorted from blood. The sample's cell subset or site label, in plain terms: CD45RA-negative fraction. Source of these receptors: a man between 18 and 29 years old in good health.

The V call is TRBV5-6, the J call TRBJ2-7; tentatively, D is TRBD2 (6 bases). The CDR3 sequence is 15 residues long. V was cut by 5 bases and J by 2 bases, with 17 bases left in between. Germline loops: CDR1 SGHDT, CDR2 YYEEEE. DNA for the CDR3: TGTGCCAGCAGGTTTGGAGGGTTGGGGGCCTACGAGCAGTACTTC. This encodes CASRFGGLGAYEQYF.

This chain uses TRBV9 with TRBJ1-6; tentatively, D is TRBD1 (6 bases). The germline V gene encodes CDR1 SGDLS and CDR2 YYNGEE. The CDR3 spans 15 residues. Trimming cost V 4 bases and J 8 bases, with 16 bases left between them. The CDR3 loop reads CASSPGGDKYSPLHF. CDR3 coding DNA: TGTGCCAGCAGCCCTGGGGGGGACAAATATTCACCCCTCCACTTT.

A single count supports this clone. CDR3: CASSIGGSGLGSPLHF. In DNA form, the CDR3 reads TGTGCCAGTAGTATAGGCGGCTCCGGATTAGGGTCACCCCTCCACTTT. The chain has TRBV19 and TRBJ1-6; D is undetermined. Trimming pared 1 base from V and 10 bases from J, leaving 17 bases between. Germline V lookup: CDR1 LNHDA, CDR2 SQIVND (reference sequence). The CDR3 loop spans 16 amino acids.

The chain combines TRBV4-3 with TRBJ2-7; the D gene is possibly TRBD2 (5 bases). The CDR3 runs 14 residues. V lost 4 bases, J lost 13 bases, and 23 bases lay in between. Germline CDR1 reads LGHNA; CDR2 reads YSLEER. The CDR3 is CASSPSEGSATFYF. Here the CDR3 DNA reads TGCGCCAGCAGCCCCTCGGAAGGGAGCGCGACCTTTTACTTC.

V is TRBV4-1 and J is TRBJ2-3; D call uncertain. The CDR3 totals 13 residues. V lost 0 bases to trimming and J lost 5 bases, with 6 bases between them. Per the germline V gene, CDR1 is MGHRA and CDR2 is YSYEKL. CDR3: CASSQEVGDTQYF. The CDR3 DNA reads as TGCGCCAGCAGCCAAGAAGTGGGAGATACGCAGTATTTT.

This rearrangement joins TRBV18 to TRBJ2-1; D tentatively fits TRBD1 or TRBD2 (5 bases each). V lost 4 bases and J 15 bases, leaving 19 bases between the germline ends. From germline, CDR1 is KGHSH and CDR2 LQKENI. The CDR3 sequence is 13 residues long. CDR3 protein: CASSLSPGTLMFF. The DNA of the CDR3 is TGTGCCAGCTCACTGAGCCCGGGGACCCTCATGTTCTTC.

This clone appeared once. This rearrangement joins TRBV12-5 to TRBJ2-7; the D is unclear. The CDR3 is 11 residues long. The V gene's germline CDR1 is LGHNT and CDR2 FRNRAP. V was shortened by 2 bases and J by 2 bases, with 1 base between the two germline ends. The CDR3 DNA reads TGTGCTAGTGGTTTGACCTACGAGCAGTACTTC. Translating gives CASGLTYEQYF.

The chain recombines TRBV7-2 with TRBJ2-5, with a tentative D call TRBD2 (7 bases). The V end lost 0 bases, the J end lost 4 bases, and 12 bases lay between the germline ends. Germline CDR1 is SGHTA and CDR2 is FQGNSA. The CDR3 contains 15 residues. The CDR3 loop is CASSLAVGGGETQYF. Here the CDR3 DNA reads TGTGCCAGCAGCTTAGCGGTAGGGGGGGGAGAGACCCAGTACTTC.

The DNA of the CDR3 is TGTGCCAGCAGCTTTGGGGGCCCTAATCAGCCCCAGCATTTT. As protein: CASSFGGPNQPQHF. The rearrangement uses TRBV7-2 and TRBJ1-5, with D possibly matching TRBD1 (6 bases). This CDR3 comprises 14 residues. Germline lookup yields CDR1 SGHTA and CDR2 FQGNSA. With 3 bases removed from V and 4 bases from J, the gap between germline ends came to 10 bases.

The rearrangement links TRBV18 to TRBJ2-4; D possibly uses TRBD1 or TRBD2 (7 bases each). The germline V gene has CDR1 KGHSH and CDR2 LQKENI. V was shortened by 1 base and J by 1 base, with 23 bases between the two germline ends. The CDR3 totals 20 residues. The CDR3 bases are TGTGCCAGCTCACCACTTCTGACAGGGACTATAGCCGTTGCCAAAAACATTCAGTACTTC. It yields the protein CASSPLLTGTIAVAKNIQYF.

The chain has TRBV2 and TRBJ1-1; D is unresolved. The germline V and J ends were trimmed by 8 bases and 3 bases, with 13 bases remaining between them. CDR1 SNHLY and CDR2 FYNNEI come from the germline V gene. This CDR3 spans 13 amino acids. CDR3 sequence reads: CASVQRQYTEAFF. In DNA, the CDR3 is TGTGCCAGCGTACAAAGACAATACACTGAAGCTTTCTTT. The full variable domain, rest sourced from reference TRBV2 and TRBJ1-1, is EPEVTQTPSHQVTQMGQEVILRCVPISNHLYFYWYRQILGQKVEFLVSFYNNEISEKSEIFDDQFSVERPDGSNFTLKIRSTKLEDSAMYFCASVQRQYTEAFFGQGTRLTVV.

This clone was detected once. The V and J genes are TRBV5-1 and TRBJ2-5; D might be TRBD2 (6 bases). The CDR3 extends over 16 amino acids. The germline V gene encodes CDR1 SGHRS and CDR2 YFSETQ. V lost 0 bases to trimming and J lost 1 base, with 13 bases between them. The CDR3 here is CASSLVAARTQETQYF. Here the CDR3 DNA reads TGCGCCAGCAGCTTGGTAGCGGCTCGAACCCAAGAGACCCAGTACTTC.

The chain has TRBV5-1 and TRBJ2-1; 10 nucleotides agree with TRBD2. The V gene's germline CDR1 is SGHRS and CDR2 YFSETQ. The CDR3 is 17 residues long. V lost 0 bases and J lost 6; bases outside the gene matches: 9. This CDR3 reads CASSLVVFSGGRNEQFF. CDR3 nucleotides: TGCGCCAGCAGCTTGGTGGTATTTAGCGGGGGGCGCAATGAGCAGTTCTTC.

The CDR3 protein is CASSTRGSGTRGTGELFF. The CDR3 nucleotides read TGTGCCAGTAGTACCCGGGGGAGCGGAACTCGGGGCACCGGGGAGCTGTTTTTT. This sequence joins TRBV19 and TRBJ2-2; possible D gene TRBD2, 6 bases. Germline CDR1 and CDR2: LNHDA and SQIVND (reference sequence). The V end lost 4 bases, the J end lost 4 bases, and 22 bases lay between the germline ends. The CDR3 loop spans 18 amino acids.

This sequence joins TRBV7-9 and TRBJ2-3, with 8 bases fitting TRBD2. Trimming took 5 bases from V and 2 from J; bases not matched to a gene: 9. The CDR3 sequence is 16 residues long. CDR1 is SEHNR, CDR2 FQNEAQ, per germline (reference sequence). CDR3 nucleotide sequence: TGTGCCAGCAGCCCGAGCGGGAGAGGTAACACAGATACGCAGTATTTT. This encodes CASSPSGRGNTDTQYF. Supplemented by reference TRBV7-9 and TRBJ2-3, the full variable domain reads DTGVSQNPRHKITKRGQNVTFRCDPISEHNRLYWYRQTLGQGPEFLTYFQNEAQLEKSRLLSDRFSAERPKGSFSTLEIQRTEQGDSAMYLCASSPSGRGNTDTQYFGPGTRLTVL.

The chain is built from TRBV19 and TRBJ1-2; D gene uncertain. This CDR3 spans 13 amino acids. V was pared by 3 bases and J by 6 bases, with 11 bases between. The germline CDR1 and CDR2 sequences are LNHDA and SQIVND (reference sequence). DNA for the CDR3: TGTGCCAGTAGTATGTCTACCGGGAATGGCTACACCTTC. Its protein is CASSMSTGNGYTF.

The chain uses TRBV30 and TRBJ2-1; 8 bases agree with TRBD1. The germline V gene encodes CDR1 GTSNPN and CDR2 SVGIG (reference sequence). V was clipped by 6 bases and J by 6 bases; unmatched bases: 13. The CDR3 covers 15 residues. As DNA, the CDR3 is TGTGCCTGTGGACAGGGAATGAGTATTGGCAATGAGCAGTTCTTC. Residues: CACGQGMSIGNEQFF.

In DNA, the CDR3 is TGTGCCAGCTCACCATCCAGCCTTTCGAACACCGGGGAGCTGTTTTTT. Encoded protein: CASSPSSLSNTGELFF. V and J are TRBV18 and TRBJ2-2; D gene unclear. The germline CDR1 and CDR2 sequences are KGHSH and LQKENI. This CDR3 contains 16 residues. Trimming removed 2 bases at V and 0 bases at J, with 10 bases between.

The chain joins TRBV5-6 to TRBJ2-5; 8 bases align to TRBD1. The trim removed 4 bases at V and 2 bases at J, leaving 7 bases unmatched. The length of the CDR3 is 15 residues. CDR1 SGHDT and CDR2 YYEEEE come from the germline V gene. Here the CDR3 reads CASSLGQGLQETQYF. DNA for the CDR3: TGTGCCAGCAGCCTCGGACAGGGACTTCAAGAGACCCAGTACTTC. Full variable domain (remainder filled in from reference TRBV5-6 and TRBJ2-5): DAGVTQSPTHLIKTRGQQVTLRCSPKSGHDTVSWYQQALGQGPQFIFQYYEEEERQRGNFPDRFSGHQFPNYSSELNVNALLLGDSALYLCASSLGQGLQETQYFGPGTRLLVL.